This is a list of T cell receptor beta chains from one sample in a study of CD8 T cells in ankylosing spondylitis. A single record per CDR3 protein comes from TCRdb applying MiXCR to the 5' RACE reads. This sample has almost 250,000 distinct CDR3 sequences, with roughly 32% found just once. The specimen sequenced was blood, either unsorted or a sorted T cell fraction (not recorded which). These receptors originate from a male donor with ankylosing spondylitis or in good health (not recorded which). CDR3s include the opening cysteine and the closing phenylalanine or tryptophan. Each record gives: V gene, D gene, clone size, J gene, CDR3 DNA, CDR3 protein. D genes are given only for firm matches. A clone size is listed for some rows: how often the clone was seen (once, few, many), or a class if it is expanded.

v_gene: TRBV15
d_gene: -
abundance: few
j_gene: TRBJ1-2
CDR3nt: TGTGCCACCAGCAGAGATCTGGTGAACTATGGCTACACCTTC
CDR3aa: CATSRDLVNYGYTF

v_gene: TRBV29-1
d_gene: -
abundance: -
j_gene: TRBJ2-7
CDR3nt: TGCAGCGTTGAAAGCGGGACAGAGACCTACGAGCAGTACTTC
CDR3aa: CSVESGTETYEQYF

v_gene: TRBV5-1
d_gene: TRBD1
abundance: few
j_gene: TRBJ1-2
CDR3nt: TGCGCCAGCAGCTGGGGGACAGGCCTTGTGAATGGCTACACCTTC
CDR3aa: CASSWGTGLVNGYTF

v_gene: TRBV6-1
d_gene: -
abundance: -
j_gene: TRBJ1-6
CDR3nt: TGTGCCAGCATGAGGGGGAACAGTAATTCACCCCTCCACTTT
CDR3aa: CASMRGNSNSPLHF

v_gene: TRBV5-6
d_gene: TRBD2
abundance: -
j_gene: TRBJ2-3
CDR3nt: TGTGCCAGCAGCGGGGATTTTCGCGGGGGGTACTTTGATACGCAGTATTTT
CDR3aa: CASSGDFRGGYFDTQYF

v_gene: TRBV15
d_gene: -
abundance: -
j_gene: TRBJ2-5
CDR3nt: TGTGCCACCAGCAGACCGACTTCGGAGACCCAGTACTTC
CDR3aa: CATSRPTSETQYF

v_gene: TRBV6-1
d_gene: -
abundance: -
j_gene: TRBJ2-3
CDR3nt: TGTGCCAGCACCTCACCCTTGGAAGGAGATACGCAGTATTTT
CDR3aa: CASTSPLEGDTQYF

v_gene: TRBV29-1
d_gene: -
abundance: -
j_gene: TRBJ2-5
CDR3nt: TGCAGCGTCAACCGGGACGACCGGGGGACCCAGTACTTC
CDR3aa: CSVNRDDRGTQYF

v_gene: TRBV29-1
d_gene: -
abundance: -
j_gene: TRBJ1-2
CDR3nt: TGCAGCGTTGATCTCTTTAACTATGGCTACACCTTC
CDR3aa: CSVDLFNYGYTF

v_gene: TRBV6-1
d_gene: TRBD1
abundance: -
j_gene: TRBJ1-2
CDR3nt: TGTGCCAGCAGTAAGAACACCCCAGGGGGCGCGGGCTATGGCTACACCTTC
CDR3aa: CASSKNTPGGAGYGYTF

v_gene: TRBV4-2
d_gene: -
abundance: -
j_gene: TRBJ2-5
CDR3nt: TGTGCCAGCAGCCAAGGGCAAGGGGGGGGGACCCAGTACTTC
CDR3aa: CASSQGQGGGTQYF

v_gene: TRBV5-1
d_gene: TRBD2
abundance: -
j_gene: TRBJ2-4
CDR3nt: TGCGCCAGCAGCTTGGCGGTGGGGGGGGCCAAAAACATTCAGTACTTC
CDR3aa: CASSLAVGGAKNIQYF

v_gene: TRBV20-1
d_gene: TRBD1
abundance: few
j_gene: TRBJ2-7
CDR3nt: TGCAGTGCTAGTCAACCGGGGACAGGGATCAACGAGCAGTACTTC
CDR3aa: CSASQPGTGINEQYF

v_gene: TRBV12-3/TRBV12-4
d_gene: -
abundance: -
j_gene: TRBJ1-1
CDR3nt: TGTGCCAGCAGTTTAGATATCACGGGGAACACTGAAGCTTTCTTT
CDR3aa: CASSLDITGNTEAFF

v_gene: TRBV5-4
d_gene: TRBD1
abundance: few
j_gene: TRBJ2-3
CDR3nt: TGTGCCAGCAGCTTGGCCTCTCAGGGGGCAGATACGCAGTATTTT
CDR3aa: CASSLASQGADTQYF

v_gene: TRBV20-1
d_gene: -
abundance: few
j_gene: TRBJ2-3
CDR3nt: TGCAGTGCTAGAAAGGCTTTGGGTAGCAACACAGATACGCAGTATTTT
CDR3aa: CSARKALGSNTDTQYF

v_gene: TRBV20-1
d_gene: TRBD1
abundance: few
j_gene: TRBJ1-2
CDR3nt: TGCAGTGCTCTGGACAGGGCGCCCACTAACTATGGCTACACCTTC
CDR3aa: CSALDRAPTNYGYTF

v_gene: TRBV20-1
d_gene: -
abundance: few
j_gene: TRBJ1-1
CDR3nt: TGCAGTAGTGGGGGGTTGACCACTGAAGCTTTCTTT
CDR3aa: CSSGGLTTEAFF

v_gene: TRBV9
d_gene: -
abundance: few
j_gene: TRBJ2-2
CDR3nt: TGTGCCAGCAGCGTTGGGAACCGCGTCCTAAGCGGGGAGCTGTTTTTT
CDR3aa: CASSVGNRVLSGELFF

v_gene: TRBV20-1
d_gene: TRBD1
abundance: few
j_gene: TRBJ2-5
CDR3nt: TGCAGTGCAGAACAACCGACAGGGTCTGAGACCCAGTACTTC
CDR3aa: CSAEQPTGSETQYF

v_gene: TRBV20-1
d_gene: -
abundance: -
j_gene: TRBJ1-6
CDR3nt: TGCAGTGCTAGCGCAAACAGGGCTTCACCCCTCCACTTT
CDR3aa: CSASANRASPLHF

v_gene: TRBV6-1
d_gene: TRBD2
abundance: -
j_gene: TRBJ2-7
CDR3nt: TGTGCCAGTGTCAGCCGGGGAGGGGCGTACGAGCAGTACTTC
CDR3aa: CASVSRGGAYEQYF

v_gene: TRBV7-9
d_gene: -
abundance: -
j_gene: TRBJ2-7
CDR3nt: TGTGCCAGCAGCCCCGCCAGGGGTGGGTTCGACGAGCAGTACTTC
CDR3aa: CASSPARGGFDEQYF

v_gene: TRBV5-1
d_gene: -
abundance: -
j_gene: TRBJ2-3
CDR3nt: TGCGCCAGCAGCTTGTTAGCGGACACAGATACGCAGTATTTT
CDR3aa: CASSLLADTDTQYF

v_gene: TRBV6-1
d_gene: -
abundance: -
j_gene: TRBJ1-5
CDR3nt: TGTGCCAGCAAGGAGGGCCTAGGTAATCAGCCCCAGCATTTT
CDR3aa: CASKEGLGNQPQHF

v_gene: TRBV12-3/TRBV12-4
d_gene: -
abundance: -
j_gene: TRBJ2-3
CDR3nt: TGTGCCAGCAAGGCCCCTAGCACAGATACGCAGTATTTT
CDR3aa: CASKAPSTDTQYF

v_gene: TRBV12-3/TRBV12-4
d_gene: -
abundance: -
j_gene: TRBJ1-2
CDR3nt: TGTGCCAGCAGTTTCGAACAGGGCGTCTATGGCTACACCTTC
CDR3aa: CASSFEQGVYGYTF

v_gene: TRBV20-1
d_gene: -
abundance: many
j_gene: TRBJ2-7
CDR3nt: TGCAGTGCTAGAGTAGGGGGGGACTCCTACGAGCAGTACTTC
CDR3aa: CSARVGGDSYEQYF

v_gene: TRBV20-1
d_gene: TRBD1
abundance: few
j_gene: TRBJ2-7
CDR3nt: TGCAGTGCCTACGGACAGGGGGTCTACGAGCAGTACTTC
CDR3aa: CSAYGQGVYEQYF

v_gene: TRBV3-1
d_gene: -
abundance: -
j_gene: TRBJ2-5
CDR3nt: TGTGCCAGCAGCCAAGATGCCGGGGCGGAGGCGACCCAGTACTTC
CDR3aa: CASSQDAGAEATQYF

v_gene: TRBV10-2
d_gene: -
abundance: few
j_gene: TRBJ2-3
CDR3nt: TGCGCCAGCAGAACGGACGGGACAGATACGCAGTATTTT
CDR3aa: CASRTDGTDTQYF

v_gene: TRBV12-3/TRBV12-4
d_gene: -
abundance: -
j_gene: TRBJ2-1
CDR3nt: TGTGCCAGCAGTCTCATAAGCTCCTACAATGAGCAGTTCTTC
CDR3aa: CASSLISSYNEQFF

v_gene: TRBV15
d_gene: -
abundance: -
j_gene: TRBJ2-7
CDR3nt: TGTGCCACCAGCAGAGATCTGATTGGGGGCGAGCAGTACTTC
CDR3aa: CATSRDLIGGEQYF

v_gene: TRBV6-5
d_gene: -
abundance: -
j_gene: TRBJ2-5
CDR3nt: TGTGCCAGCAGCGAGGGTGTAGAGACCCAGTACTTC
CDR3aa: CASSEGVETQYF

v_gene: TRBV12-3/TRBV12-4
d_gene: -
abundance: -
j_gene: TRBJ2-2
CDR3nt: TGTGCCAGCAGTTTGGGTCCCATAACCGGGGAGCTGTTTTTT
CDR3aa: CASSLGPITGELFF

v_gene: TRBV12-3/TRBV12-4
d_gene: TRBD1
abundance: -
j_gene: TRBJ2-3
CDR3nt: TGTGCCAGCAGTTTACCCGGGACAGGGACTGGGACAGATACGCAGTATTTT
CDR3aa: CASSLPGTGTGTDTQYF

v_gene: TRBV29-1
d_gene: -
abundance: few
j_gene: TRBJ2-3
CDR3nt: TGCAGCGTTGAAGATCTTAAGGGACACGGTACAGATACGCAGTATTTT
CDR3aa: CSVEDLKGHGTDTQYF

v_gene: TRBV7-9
d_gene: -
abundance: -
j_gene: TRBJ2-1
CDR3nt: TGTGCCAGCAGCTTAGCGGGGGGCCTACACAATGAGCAGTTCTTC
CDR3aa: CASSLAGGLHNEQFF

v_gene: TRBV12-3/TRBV12-4
d_gene: -
abundance: few
j_gene: TRBJ2-7
CDR3nt: TGTGCCAGCAGTTTTAGTAGGGTCTACGAGCAGTACTTC
CDR3aa: CASSFSRVYEQYF

v_gene: TRBV5-1
d_gene: TRBD2
abundance: few
j_gene: TRBJ2-2
CDR3nt: TGCGCCAGCAGCTTGGCGGGACTAGCGGGCTCCGGGGAGCTGTTTTTT
CDR3aa: CASSLAGLAGSGELFF

v_gene: TRBV12-3/TRBV12-4
d_gene: -
abundance: once
j_gene: TRBJ1-2
CDR3nt: TGTGCCAGCAGTTTACTTCTCGTGGGGTCTGGCTACACCTTC
CDR3aa: CASSLLLVGSGYTF

v_gene: TRBV20-1
d_gene: -
abundance: few
j_gene: TRBJ1-3
CDR3nt: TGCAGTGCTAGAGATGGGCCAGTTTTGGGGGGCACCATATATTTT
CDR3aa: CSARDGPVLGGTIYF

v_gene: TRBV11-1
d_gene: -
abundance: -
j_gene: TRBJ1-6
CDR3nt: TGTGCCAGCAGTAGAGGACGGGGGGCAATGTCCTATAATTCACCCCTCCACTTT
CDR3aa: CASSRGRGAMSYNSPLHF

v_gene: TRBV28
d_gene: -
abundance: -
j_gene: TRBJ2-7
CDR3nt: TGTGCCAGCAGCACCTACCACGAGCAGTACTTC
CDR3aa: CASSTYHEQYF